The source of this T cell receptor beta chain is a study of T cells in localized non-small cell lung cancer. Study-wide points: T cell clonality was highest in uninvolved adjacent lung, above tumor.

The ends were cut back, 7 bases at V and 1 base at J, with 12 bases in the middle. The germline CDR1 and CDR2 sequences are SNHLY and FYNNEI. The CDR3 extends over 14 amino acids. Sequenced by immunoSEQ multiplex PCR; TCRdb stores in-frame clones only, minus some. The sample lists 20,000 to 25,000 clones; over 80% were seen once. As regards this clone: Its antigen is currently unknown.

The source is a man between 35 and 75 years old with stage II squamous cell lung carcinoma. The chain joins TRBV2 to TRBJ2-3; D possibly uses TRBD1 or TRBD2 (6 bases each). This specimen consisted of PBMCs, obtained before any cancer treatment. This chain's CDR3 is CASTGAWGTDTQYF. DNA for the CDR3: TGTGCCAGCACGGGGGCTTGGGGCACAGATACGCAGTATTTT.